A single sample is the source of the 2 T cell receptor beta chains below, sequenced in a study of lymphopenia after photon versus proton radiotherapy. Profiling relied on immunoSEQ multiplex PCR, and the TCRdb table lists in-frame clones only, not all of them. The table has 150,000 to 200,000 clones, about nine tenths seen once. Sample: peripheral blood, taken from a patient treated with photon-based radiotherapy. The source of these receptors is a man aged 45-65 years with gastric cancer.

The rearrangement uses TRBV28 and TRBJ1-1, with 8 bases that match TRBD1. The junction had 9 bases not matched to a gene; V was cut back by 7 bases and J by 5 bases. CDR3 length: 14 residues. The germline V gene encodes CDR1 MDHEN and CDR2 SYDVKM. This chain's CDR3 is CASTYTGGLTEAFF. CDR3 bases: TGTGCCAGCACCTACACAGGGGGTTTGACTGAAGCTTTCTTT.

The V gene is TRBV5-4, the J gene TRBJ2-5; TRBD1 is a possible D gene (6 bases). V lost 1 base and J 2 bases, leaving 15 bases between the germline ends. Germline V lookup: CDR1 SGHNT, CDR2 YYREEE (reference sequence). The CDR3 runs to 16 residues. The CDR3 DNA reads as TGTGCCAGCAGCTTGTTTGCTAGAGGGGGTCAAGAGACCCAGTACTTC. Translating gives CASSLFARGGQETQYF. The entire variable domain, with the rest obtained from reference TRBV5-4 and TRBJ2-5, is as follows: ETGVTQSPTHLIKTRGQQVTLRCSSQSGHNTVSWYQQALGQGPQFIFQYYREEENGRGNFPPRFSGLQFPNYSSELNVNALELDDSALYLCASSLFARGGQETQYFGPGTRLLVL.